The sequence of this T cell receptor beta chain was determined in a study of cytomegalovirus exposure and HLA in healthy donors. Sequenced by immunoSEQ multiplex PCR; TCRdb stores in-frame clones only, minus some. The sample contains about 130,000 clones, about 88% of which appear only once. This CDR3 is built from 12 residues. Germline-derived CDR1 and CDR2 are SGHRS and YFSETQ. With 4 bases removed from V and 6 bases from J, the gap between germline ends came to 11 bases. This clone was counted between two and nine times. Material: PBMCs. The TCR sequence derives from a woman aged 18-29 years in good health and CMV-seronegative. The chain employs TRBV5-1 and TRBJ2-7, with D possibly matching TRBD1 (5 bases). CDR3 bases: TGCGCCAGCAGCGTTCAGGGCGCCGAGCAGTACTTC. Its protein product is CASSVQGAEQYF.